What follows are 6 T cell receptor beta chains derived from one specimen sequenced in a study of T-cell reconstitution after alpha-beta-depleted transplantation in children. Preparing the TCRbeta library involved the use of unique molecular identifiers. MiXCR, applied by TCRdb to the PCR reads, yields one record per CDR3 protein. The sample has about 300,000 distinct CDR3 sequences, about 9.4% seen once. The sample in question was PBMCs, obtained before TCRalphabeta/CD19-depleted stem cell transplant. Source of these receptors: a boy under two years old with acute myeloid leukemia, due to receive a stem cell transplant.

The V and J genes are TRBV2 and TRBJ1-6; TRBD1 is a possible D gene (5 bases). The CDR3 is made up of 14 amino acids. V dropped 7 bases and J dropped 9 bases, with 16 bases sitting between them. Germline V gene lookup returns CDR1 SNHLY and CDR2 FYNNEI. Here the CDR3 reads CASNRQLTSSPLHF. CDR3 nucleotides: TGTGCCAGCAACCGACAGCTCACTTCTTCACCCCTCCACTTT.

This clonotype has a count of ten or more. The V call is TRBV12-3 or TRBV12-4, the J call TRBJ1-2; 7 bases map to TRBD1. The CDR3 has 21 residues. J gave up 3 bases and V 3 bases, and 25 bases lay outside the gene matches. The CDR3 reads CASSFLIDHGRVDRADYGYTF. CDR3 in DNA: TGTGCCAGCAGTTTTTTGATAGATCACGGGCGGGTTGACAGGGCGGACTATGGCTACACCTTC.

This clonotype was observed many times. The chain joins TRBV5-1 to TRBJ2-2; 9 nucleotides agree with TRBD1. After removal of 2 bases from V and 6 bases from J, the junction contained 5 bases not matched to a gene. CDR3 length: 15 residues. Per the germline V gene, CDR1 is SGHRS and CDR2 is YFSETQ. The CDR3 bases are TGCGCCAGCAGCTTTGGACAGGGGAGGCCCGGGGAGCTGTTTTTT. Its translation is CASSFGQGRPGELFF.

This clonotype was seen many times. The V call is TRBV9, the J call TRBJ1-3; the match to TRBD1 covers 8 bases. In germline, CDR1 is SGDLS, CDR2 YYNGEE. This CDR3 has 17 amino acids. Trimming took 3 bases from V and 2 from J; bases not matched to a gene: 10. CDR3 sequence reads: CASSALGTGLPGNTIYF. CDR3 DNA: TGTGCCAGCAGCGCACTCGGGACAGGTCTTCCTGGAAACACCATATATTTT. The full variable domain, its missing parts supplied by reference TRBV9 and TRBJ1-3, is DSGVTQTPKHLITATGQRVTLRCSPRSGDLSVYWYQQSLDQGLQFLIQYYNGEERAKGNILERFSAQQFPDLHSELNLSSLELGDSALYFCASSALGTGLPGNTIYFGEGSWLTVV.

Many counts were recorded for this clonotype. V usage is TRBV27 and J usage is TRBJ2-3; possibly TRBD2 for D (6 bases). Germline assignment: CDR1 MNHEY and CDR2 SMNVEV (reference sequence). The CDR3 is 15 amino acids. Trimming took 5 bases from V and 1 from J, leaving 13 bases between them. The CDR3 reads CASSHIWGGTDTQYF. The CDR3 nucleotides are TGTGCCAGCAGTCATATATGGGGGGGCACAGATACGCAGTATTTT.

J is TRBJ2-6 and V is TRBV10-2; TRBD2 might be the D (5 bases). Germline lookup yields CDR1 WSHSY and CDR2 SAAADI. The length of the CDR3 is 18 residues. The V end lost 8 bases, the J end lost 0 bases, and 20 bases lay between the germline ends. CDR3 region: CASSSDFRFSSGANVLTF. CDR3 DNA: TGCGCCAGCTCCTCGGACTTCCGCTTTAGCTCTGGGGCCAACGTCCTGACTTTC.